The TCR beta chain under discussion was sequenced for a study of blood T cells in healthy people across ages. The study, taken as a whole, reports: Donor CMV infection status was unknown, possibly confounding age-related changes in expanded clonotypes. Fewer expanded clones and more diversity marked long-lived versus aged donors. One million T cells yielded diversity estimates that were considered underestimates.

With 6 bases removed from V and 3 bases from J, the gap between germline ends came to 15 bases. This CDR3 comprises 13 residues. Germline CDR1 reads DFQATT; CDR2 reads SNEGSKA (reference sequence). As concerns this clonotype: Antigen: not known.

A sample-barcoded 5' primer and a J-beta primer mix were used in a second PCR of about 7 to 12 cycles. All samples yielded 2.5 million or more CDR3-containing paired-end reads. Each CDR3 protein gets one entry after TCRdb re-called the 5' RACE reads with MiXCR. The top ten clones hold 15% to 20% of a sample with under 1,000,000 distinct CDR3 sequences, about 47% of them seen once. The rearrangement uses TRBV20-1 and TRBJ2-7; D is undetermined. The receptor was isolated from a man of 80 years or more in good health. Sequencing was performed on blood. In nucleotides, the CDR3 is TGCAGTGCCCCGACACCCGGACGCTACGAGCAGTACTTC. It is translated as CSAPTPGRYEQYF.